This passage covers 10 T cell receptor beta chains from one sample sequenced in a study of breast tumors, draining lymph nodes, adjacent tissues. Breast cancer patients provided tissue from their axillary draining lymph nodes. MiXCR, applied by TCRdb to the multiplex PCR reads, yields one record per CDR3 protein. The repertoire includes some 150,000 distinct CDR3 sequences, approximately 33% of them detected once, and 3% to 4.5% sits in the top ten. Sequenced material: axillary lymph node tissue. These receptors originate from a female donor with breast cancer. Some clones in this sample may be carry-over from other donors' samples.

At least ten counts were recorded for this clonotype. This chain links TRBV27 with TRBJ1-3; D is unclear. From germline, CDR1 is MNHEY and CDR2 SMNVEV (reference sequence). This CDR3 region has 13 residues. V dropped 8 bases and J dropped 4 bases, with 12 bases sitting between them. CDR3 loop: CASSVRGGNTIYF. Here the CDR3 DNA reads TGTGCCAGCTCTGTGCGCGGAGGAAACACCATATATTTT.

This clonotype has just a few counts. Being one base from a much bigger clone, this may be a read error. The V gene is TRBV30, the J gene TRBJ1-2; 10 bases align to TRBD1. The CDR3 totals 13 residues. V dropped 4 bases and J dropped 3; count of bases not matched to a gene: 2. CDR1 is GTSNPN and CDR2 is SVGIG in the germline V gene (reference sequence). This chain's CDR3 is CAWNGQGDYGYTF. The CDR3, as DNA: TGTGCCTGGAACGGACAGGGGGACTATGGCTACACCTTC.

This clonotype was observed many times. This chain uses TRBV7-6 with TRBJ2-2, with 9 bases that match TRBD1. The CDR3 spans 15 residues. CDR1 SGHVS and CDR2 FNYEAQ come from the germline V gene. V was clipped by 4 bases and J by 4 bases; unmatched bases: 4. The CDR3 DNA reads as TGTGCCAGCAGCTCAGTACAGGGGGCCACCGGGGAGCTGTTTTTT. It codes for CASSSVQGATGELFF.

This chain uses TRBV29-1 with TRBJ2-5; 10 bases agree with TRBD2. This CDR3 comprises 11 residues. Trimming at V came to 7 bases and at J to 14 bases, leaving 10 bases not matched to a gene. Germline V lookup: CDR1 SQVTM, CDR2 ANQGSEA. CDR3 sequence reads: CSAWTSGFSYF. The CDR3, as DNA: TGCAGCGCGTGGACTAGCGGCTTCTCTTACTTC.

V usage is TRBV11-2 and J usage is TRBJ1-6; the match to TRBD1 covers 7 bases. The CDR3 spans 17 residues. J lost 4 bases, V lost 6 bases, and 12 bases had no gene match. Germline values: CDR1 SGHAT, CDR2 FQNNGV. The CDR3 spells CASRPTLGTAYNSPLHF. As DNA, the CDR3 is TGTGCCAGCAGACCAACCCTCGGGACAGCGTATAATTCACCCCTCCACTTT.

In this sample, this clonotype turned up many times. The rearrangement uses TRBV4-1 and TRBJ2-5; D remains unclear. Looked up from germline, CDR1 is MGHRA and CDR2 is YSYEKL. Trimming removed 0 bases from V and 5 bases from J, with 10 bases in between. The CDR3 is made up of 14 amino acids. In DNA, the CDR3 is TGCGCCAGCAGCCAAGACCCCGGTGAGGAGACCCAGTACTTC. This encodes CASSQDPGEETQYF.

This clonotype was counted many times. J is TRBJ1-2 and V is TRBV5-1; 9 bases are shared with TRBD1. CDR3 size: 15 residues. Trimming at V came to 4 bases and at J to 10 bases, leaving 14 bases not matched to a gene. CDR1 is SGHRS, CDR2 YFSETQ, per germline. The CDR3 sequence: CASSPGGQGRLDYTF. The CDR3 coding sequence is TGCGCCAGCAGCCCCGGGGGACAGGGTAGACTTGACTACACCTTC.

This clonotype came up many times. The chain uses TRBV6-1 and TRBJ2-3; no definite D call. Trimming stripped 3 bases from V and 6 bases from J, with 4 bases between. Germline V gives CDR1 MNHNS, CDR2 SASEGT. CDR3 size: 11 residues. The CDR3 DNA follows: TGTGCCAGCAGTGAGTGGGATACGCAGTATTTT. Translating gives CASSEWDTQYF.

With respect to this clonotype: A much larger clone sits a single nucleotide away, making a read error possible. CDR3 amino acids: CATSPTGFQETQYF. The CDR3 bases are TGTGCCACCAGCCCGACAGGCTTTCAAGAGACCCAGTACTTC. This chain joins TRBV11-2 and TRBJ2-5; D perhaps matches TRBD1 (6 bases). In germline, CDR1 is SGHAT, CDR2 FQNNGV. This CDR3 has 14 amino acids.

There are many counts of this clonotype. V is TRBV7-2 and J is TRBJ2-1, with 10 bases matching TRBD2. J gave up 1 base and V 5 bases, and 5 bases lay outside the gene matches. The CDR3 sequence is 16 residues long. Germline V lookup: CDR1 SGHTA, CDR2 FQGNSA. This chain's CDR3 is CASSAQGLASYNEQFF. CDR3 bases: TGTGCCAGCAGCGCCCAGGGACTAGCGTCCTACAATGAGCAGTTCTTC.